This T cell receptor beta chain was sequenced for a study of cytomegalovirus exposure and HLA in healthy donors. 60 Vbeta and 13 Jbeta primers were used in PCR. Original methodology: The authors later counted 65 million to 90 million unique TCR beta chains, 9.5 million to 13 million of them shared. Generated by immunoSEQ multiplex PCR, the TCRdb table keeps only in-frame clones and is missing some. V, J and clone size are taken as reported in that table, and D and trimming were inferred from the DNA itself. Among some 150,000 clones listed, just over 70% were seen once. Findings and caveats of the study: Later analysis found that TCR beta chains associated with HLA were more clonally expanded than other, equally common chains. Analyses of presence/absence relied on an assumption of roughly uniform sequencing depth across donors.

Looked up from germline, CDR1 is LNHDA and CDR2 is SQIVND (reference sequence). V dropped 11 bases and J dropped 7 bases, with 21 bases sitting between them. CDR3 length equals 15 residues. This clone was counted a few times. The antigen is undetermined. Sequenced input: PBMCs. The sequence was obtained from a woman aged 25-40 years in good health and CMV-seronegative. This rearrangement joins TRBV19 to TRBJ1-6, with D maybe TRBD1 (6 bases). The CDR3 region is CAVKTGSADNSPLHF. DNA for the CDR3: TGTGCCGTAAAGACAGGCTCGGCGGACAATTCACCCCTCCACTTT. The full variable domain, in which reference TRBV19 and TRBJ1-6 provide the parts outside the CDR3, is DGGITQSPKYLFRKEGQNVTLSCEQNLNHDAMYWYRQDPGQGLRLIYYSQIVNDFQKGDIAEGYSVSREKKESFPLTVTSAQKNPTAFYLCAVKTGSADNSPLHFGNGTRLTVT.